The 27 T cell receptor beta chains below were found in one sample sequenced in a study of blood T cells in healthy people across ages. Sample-barcoded 5' priming and a J-beta primer mix drove a second PCR of roughly 6 to 12 cycles. TCRdb reprocessed the 5' RACE reads with MiXCR, giving one entry per CDR3 protein. The data hold about 1.8 million distinct CDR3 sequences, with about 50% observed a single time. The sample taken for sequencing was blood. The receptor set was obtained from a woman aged 35 to 49 in good health.

This clonotype was detected ten times or more. The V gene is TRBV7-2, the J gene TRBJ2-5; 9 nucleotides match TRBD1. Germline CDR1 reads SGHTA; CDR2 reads FQGNSA. The V gene end was trimmed by 2 bases and the J gene end by 5 bases; junction bases not matched to a gene: 6. The CDR3 runs 15 residues. The DNA of the CDR3 is TGTGCCAGCAGCTTACCGGGACAGGGTCGGGAGACCCAGTACTTC. Translation: CASSLPGQGRETQYF.

V and J are TRBV24-1 and TRBJ2-1; TRBD1 might be the D (5 bases). Between the trimmed V and J ends, which lost 4 bases and 4 bases, there was a span of 10 bases. The germline V gene encodes CDR1 KGHDR and CDR2 SFDVKD. The CDR3 covers 14 residues. CDR3 residues: CATSERGRYNEQFF. In DNA form, the CDR3 reads TGTGCCACCAGTGAAAGGGGAAGGTACAATGAGCAGTTCTTC.

This clonotype was counted only a few times. The chain employs TRBV20-1 and TRBJ2-7; possibly TRBD1 for D (5 bases). Germline lookup yields CDR1 DFQATT and CDR2 SNEGSKA (reference sequence). This CDR3 has 12 amino acids. Deletions cut 8 bases from V and 2 bases from J, with 13 bases between. CDR3 protein: CSLEQGTYEQYF. Here the CDR3 DNA reads TGCAGTCTGGAGCAGGGTACCTACGAGCAGTACTTC.

The chain combines TRBV27 with TRBJ2-5; 7 nucleotides match TRBD1. The J call is doubtful: the DNA matches TRBJ2-7 better. From germline, CDR1 is MNHEY and CDR2 SMNVEV (reference sequence). The CDR3 consists of 14 residues. For the CDR3, the DNA is TGTGCCCCAGTTCCCACAGGGGCCATCTACGAGCAGTACTTC. It codes for CAPVPTGAIYEQYF.

This clonotype was seen only a few times. The V call is TRBV7-2, the J call TRBJ2-1; D is possibly TRBD1 (6 bases). V was trimmed by 6 bases and J by 3 bases, leaving 15 bases between them. CDR1 SGHTA and CDR2 FQGNSA come from the germline V gene. The CDR3 contains 15 residues. The CDR3 region is CASSAGETGYNEQFF. DNA for the CDR3: TGTGCCAGCAGTGCCGGGGAGACAGGCTACAATGAGCAGTTCTTC.

This chain uses TRBV20-1 with TRBJ1-2; 7 bases are shared with TRBD1. Germline loops: CDR1 DFQATT, CDR2 SNEGSKA (reference sequence). The CDR3 covers 13 residues. V lost 5 bases and J lost 4; bases outside the gene matches: 7. The CDR3 coding sequence is TGCAGTGCTCCCCCCGGGACAGCCTATGGCTACACCTTC. Amino acid sequence: CSAPPGTAYGYTF.

This clonotype was detected many times. This chain connects TRBV18 to TRBJ1-2; 7 nucleotides match TRBD1. The CDR3 totals 14 residues. V was clipped by 8 bases and J by 0 bases; unmatched bases: 6. Germline values: CDR1 KGHSH, CDR2 LQKENI. Here the CDR3 reads CASSPTGANYGYTF. The CDR3 coding sequence is TGTGCCAGCAGCCCCACAGGGGCTAACTATGGCTACACCTTC.

The CDR3 DNA is TGTGCCAGCAGCCTAGACAGGTTTGAGGGCAATGAGCAGTTCTTC. The encoded protein is CASSLDRFEGNEQFF. The J gene is TRBJ2-1, the V gene TRBV6-5, with TRBD1 as a possible D gene (6 bases). Germline loops: CDR1 MNHEY, CDR2 SVGAGI. V was pared by 6 bases and J by 6 bases, with 18 bases between. CDR3 length: 15 residues.

This chain connects TRBV10-3 to TRBJ2-1; 10 bases match TRBD1. Germline V gives CDR1 ENHRY, CDR2 SYGVKD. Unmatched junction bases numbered 4, after V lost 4 bases and J lost 10 bases. This CDR3 is 13 amino acids long. In nucleotides, the CDR3 is TGTGCCATCAGTGGACAGGGGGCTGTCGAGCAGTTCTTC. This translates into CAISGQGAVEQFF.

This chain uses TRBV7-9 with TRBJ2-3; D is perhaps TRBD1 or TRBD2 (5 bases each). Per germline, CDR1 SEHNR and CDR2 FQNEAQ (reference sequence). V was clipped by 10 bases and J by 3 bases, with 17 bases between them. CDR3 size: 14 residues. In DNA, the CDR3 is TGTGCCATCCCGTGGGACGTGGGTACAGATACGCAGTATTTT. Its translation: CAIPWDVGTDTQYF.

This clonotype has just a few counts. The genes are TRBV27 and TRBJ2-3, with 7 positions matching TRBD1. V shed 4 bases and J 6 bases; nucleotides not matched to a gene: 4. The CDR3 consists of 13 residues. Germline lookup yields CDR1 MNHEY and CDR2 SMNVEV (reference sequence). The CDR3 spells CASSYRGWDTQYF. CDR3 in DNA: TGTGCCAGCAGTTACAGGGGTTGGGATACGCAGTATTTT.

The chain recombines TRBV6-5 with TRBJ2-7, with D unresolved. Near its end, the DNA agrees better with TRBJ2-5, so the J call may be wrong. CDR3 length: 15 amino acids. The germline V gene has CDR1 MNHEY and CDR2 SVGAGI. The CDR3 spells CASRLDPDPQETQYF. Here the CDR3 DNA reads TGTGCCAGCAGACTCGACCCGGACCCTCAAGAGACCCAGTACTTC.

The V gene is TRBV6-1, the J gene TRBJ2-3, with D possibly TRBD1 on 8 matching bases. The CDR3 runs 17 residues. Trimming left V 7 bases short and J 5 bases short, with 25 bases between. CDR1 is MNHNS, CDR2 SASEGT, per germline. The CDR3 DNA sequence: TGTGCCAGCATCACCCGCCCGGACAGGGAGGGAAGAGATACGCAGTATTTT. Amino acid sequence: CASITRPDREGRDTQYF.

Regarding this clonotype: One end of the junction is discordant with germline, which a read error may explain. This chain connects TRBV27 to TRBJ2-5; no reliable D call. The CDR3 has 15 residues. Germline-derived CDR1 and CDR2 are MNHEY and SMNVEV (reference sequence). The CDR3: CASSLSPRAQETQYF. CDR3 DNA: TGTGCCAGCAGTCTATCACCACGGGCTCAAGAGACCCAGTACTTC.

The chain joins TRBV3-1 to TRBJ2-6; D is unclear. CDR1 and CDR2 from the germline V gene are LGHDT and YNNKEL (reference sequence). V was trimmed by 2 bases and J by 0 bases, leaving 8 bases between them. The CDR3 is 16 residues long. The CDR3 protein is CASSQMSVSGANVLTF. The CDR3 DNA is TGTGCCAGCAGCCAAATGTCAGTCTCTGGGGCCAACGTCCTGACTTTC.

This clonotype showed up just once. The gene calls are TRBV27 and TRBJ2-3, with TRBD1 identical over 7 bases. Germline lookup yields CDR1 MNHEY and CDR2 SMNVEV (reference sequence). The CDR3 consists of 15 residues. Unmatched junction bases numbered 9, after V lost 5 bases and J lost 4 bases. DNA of the CDR3: TGTGCCAGCAGTCCAACGACAGGGTGGCCAGATACGCAGTATTTT. Translated: CASSPTTGWPDTQYF.

V is TRBV10-1 and J is TRBJ2-7, with no clear D. Between the trimmed V and J ends, which lost 3 bases and 2 bases, there was a span of 8 bases. This CDR3 region has 13 residues. Germline CDR1 is WNHNN and CDR2 is SYGVQD (reference sequence). The CDR3, as DNA: TGCGCCAGCAGTGAATCGCCAACCTACGAGCAGTACTTC. It encodes CASSESPTYEQYF.

The CDR3 protein is CASSLGSLAYEQYF. CDR3 bases: TGTGCCAGCAGCTTAGGTTCCCTAGCCTACGAGCAGTACTTC. This chain uses TRBV7-9 with TRBJ2-7; D is ambiguous. The CDR3 has 14 amino acids. V gave up 1 base and J gave up 2 bases, with 9 bases separating them. CDR1 and CDR2 from the germline V gene are SEHNR and FQNEAQ (reference sequence).

V is TRBV12-3 or TRBV12-4 and J is TRBJ2-7; 9 bases are shared with TRBD1. The CDR3 runs to 17 residues. Germline trimming cut 6 bases from V and 7 bases from J; bases unmatched to any gene: 19. The CDR3 here is CASSWTGEESSYNEQYF. The CDR3 DNA sequence: TGTGCCAGCAGCTGGACAGGGGAAGAAAGCTCCTACAATGAGCAGTACTTC.

The chain carries TRBV20-1 and TRBJ1-2; 9 nucleotides agree with TRBD1. From germline, CDR1 is DFQATT and CDR2 SNEGSKA (reference sequence). J was trimmed by 8 bases and V by 2 bases; bases with no gene match: 9. The CDR3 runs 14 residues. In nucleotides, the CDR3 is TGCAGTGCTAGAACTCCGGACAGGGGAGGAGGCTACACCTTC. Amino acid sequence: CSARTPDRGGGYTF.

This clonotype was picked up one time. The rearrangement uses TRBV20-1 and TRBJ2-1; TRBD2 matches at 9 bases. With V trimmed by 4 bases and J by 5 bases, 12 bases remained unmatched. The CDR3 spans 16 residues. From germline, CDR1 is DFQATT and CDR2 SNEGSKA (reference sequence). The chain's CDR3 is CSAISPSGIPDNEQFF. CDR3 DNA: TGCAGTGCTATTTCCCCTAGCGGGATACCTGACAATGAGCAGTTCTTC.

This clonotype was counted between two and nine times. This chain uses TRBV20-1 with TRBJ2-1, with D possibly TRBD2 on 6 matching bases. The CDR3 has 16 amino acids. V lost 0 bases, J lost 8 bases, and 20 bases lay in between. Germline loops: CDR1 DFQATT, CDR2 SNEGSKA (reference sequence). The CDR3 nucleotides read TGCAGTGCTAGAGATCGGAGGGGACTTGTTCTTCATGAGCAGTTCTTC. Translating gives CSARDRRGLVLHEQFF.

This chain uses TRBV21-1 with TRBJ2-3; the D call in the table, TRBD1, was not verified against the DNA. TRBV21-1 is flagged as a pseudogene. The CDR3 has 16 amino acids. CDR3 sequence: CAGRNESEGGADTQYF. The CDR3 bases are TGTGCCGGCAGAAATGAGAGTGAGGGGGGAGCAGATACGCAGTATTTT.

This clonotype appeared a few times. V and J are TRBV7-2 and TRBJ1-1, with D hard to call. Per the germline V gene, CDR1 is SGHTA and CDR2 is FQGNSA. Trimming cost V 4 bases and J 10 bases, with 19 bases left between them. There are 14 residues in the CDR3. The CDR3 DNA is TGTGCCAGCAGCTCTTCCAGCGCGGGTTTAGTAGCTTTCTTT. It specifies CASSSSSAGLVAFF. The whole variable domain, remainder taken from reference TRBV7-2 and TRBJ1-1, is GAGVSQSPSNKVTEKGKDVELRCDPISGHTALYWYRQSLGQGLEFLIYFQGNSAPDKSGLPSDRFSAERTGGSVSTLTIQRTQQEDSAVYLCASSSSSAGLVAFFGQGTRLTVV.

The V gene is TRBV7-3, the J gene TRBJ2-1; 8 bases are shared with TRBD2. The ends lost 1 base at V and 0 bases at J; junction bases unmatched: 14. There are 20 residues in the CDR3. The V gene's germline CDR1 is SGHTA and CDR2 FQGTGA. CDR3 region: CASSLISGGGPKFSYNEQFF. The CDR3 region has the DNA TGTGCCAGCAGCTTAATATCTGGCGGGGGGCCGAAGTTCTCCTACAATGAGCAGTTCTTC.

The V call is TRBV20-1, the J call TRBJ1-1; no clear D gene. Germline CDR1 reads DFQATT; CDR2 reads SNEGSKA (reference sequence). The CDR3 extends over 13 amino acids. Between the trimmed V and J ends, which lost 5 bases and 8 bases, there was a span of 18 bases. CDR3 coding DNA: TGCAGTGCTCCTGGGCAGCAATCTAGGGAAGCTTTCTTT. Translated, it gives CSAPGQQSREAFF.

The CDR3: CASAERGGTAGTEAFF. In DNA form, the CDR3 reads TGTGCCAGCGCCGAACGAGGAGGGACGGCGGGCACTGAAGCTTTCTTT. The rearrangement links TRBV7-3 to TRBJ1-1, with TRBD1 as a possible D gene (5 bases). V was shortened by 8 bases and J by 4 bases, with 23 bases between the two germline ends. Germline V gives CDR1 SGHTA, CDR2 FQGTGA. The CDR3 length is 16 residues.